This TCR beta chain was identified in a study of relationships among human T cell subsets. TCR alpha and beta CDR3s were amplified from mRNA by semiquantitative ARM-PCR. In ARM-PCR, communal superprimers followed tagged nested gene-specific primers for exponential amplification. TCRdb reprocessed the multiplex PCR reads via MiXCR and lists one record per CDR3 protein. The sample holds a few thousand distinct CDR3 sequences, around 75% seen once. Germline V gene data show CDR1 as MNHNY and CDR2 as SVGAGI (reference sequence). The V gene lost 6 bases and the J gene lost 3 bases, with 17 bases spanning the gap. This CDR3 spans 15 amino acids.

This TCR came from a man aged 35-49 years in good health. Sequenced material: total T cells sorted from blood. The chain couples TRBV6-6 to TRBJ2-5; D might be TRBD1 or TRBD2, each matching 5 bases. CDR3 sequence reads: CASRQAQVGEETQYF. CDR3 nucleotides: TGTGCCAGCAGACAGGCCCAAGTGGGGGAAGAGACCCAGTACTTC.